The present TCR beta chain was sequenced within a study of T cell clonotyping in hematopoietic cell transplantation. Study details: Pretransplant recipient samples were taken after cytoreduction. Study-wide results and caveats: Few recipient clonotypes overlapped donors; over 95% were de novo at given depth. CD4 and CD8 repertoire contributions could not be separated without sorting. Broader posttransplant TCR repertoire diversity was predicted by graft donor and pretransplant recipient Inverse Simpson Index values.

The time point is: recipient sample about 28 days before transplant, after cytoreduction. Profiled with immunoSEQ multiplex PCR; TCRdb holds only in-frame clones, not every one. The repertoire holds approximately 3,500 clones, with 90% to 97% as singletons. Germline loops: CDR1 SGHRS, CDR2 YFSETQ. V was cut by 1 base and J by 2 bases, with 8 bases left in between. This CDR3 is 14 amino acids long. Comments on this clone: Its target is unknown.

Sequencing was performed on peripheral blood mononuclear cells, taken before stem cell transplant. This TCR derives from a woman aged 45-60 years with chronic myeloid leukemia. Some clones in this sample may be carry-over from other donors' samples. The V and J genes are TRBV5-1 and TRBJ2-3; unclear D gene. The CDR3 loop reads CASSLMTATDTQYF. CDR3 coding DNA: TGCGCCAGCAGCTTGATGACGGCCACAGATACGCAGTATTTT.